Each of the 4 T cell receptor beta chains below was sequenced from the same sample in a study of T cell responses to AZD1222 COVID-19 vaccine. Measured with immunoSEQ multiplex PCR; TCRdb has only the in-frame clones, and not every one. This table holds approximately 150,000 clones, around 91% found once. Specimen: peripheral blood, collected on day 0 of AZD1222 vaccination. These receptors were taken from an adult in good health.

This chain uses TRBV7-2 with TRBJ2-3; D is undetermined. The CDR3 extends over 16 amino acids. V was pared by 4 bases and J by 0 bases, with 14 bases between. Germline CDR1 SGHTA, CDR2 FQGNSA. The DNA of the CDR3 is TGTGCCAGCAGCTACACTAACCGGGCTAGCACAGATACGCAGTATTTT. This codes for CASSYTNRASTDTQYF.

This sequence joins TRBV2 and TRBJ2-1; 9 nucleotides align to TRBD2. Trimming cost V 4 bases and J 7 bases; bases outside gene matches: 14. CDR1 is SNHLY and CDR2 is FYNNEI in the germline V gene. This CDR3 comprises 17 residues. The CDR3 DNA sequence: TGTGCCAGCAGTGTACTGGCGGGAGGGCCTAATCGTAATGAGCAGTTCTTC. It is translated as CASSVLAGGPNRNEQFF.

The chain employs TRBV19 and TRBJ1-1; D remains unclear. Germline V CDR1 and CDR2: LNHDA, SQIVND (reference sequence). The V end lost 6 bases, the J end lost 1 base, and 6 bases lay between the germline ends. This CDR3 comprises 12 residues. CDR3 loop: CASSRWNTEAFF. The CDR3 coding sequence is TGTGCCAGTAGCCGATGGAACACTGAAGCTTTCTTT. The full variable domain, completed using reference TRBV19 and TRBJ1-1, is DGGITQSPKYLFRKEGQNVTLSCEQNLNHDAMYWYRQDPGQGLRLIYYSQIVNDFQKGDIAEGYSVSREKKESFPLTVTSAQKNPTAFYLCASSRWNTEAFFGQGTRLTVV.

This chain uses TRBV7-9 with TRBJ1-3, with D perhaps matching TRBD1 (6 bases). Trimming shortened V by 4 bases and J by 2 bases, and 18 bases separated the two germline ends. Germline CDR1 is SEHNR and CDR2 is FQNEAQ (reference sequence). The CDR3 loop spans 17 amino acids. The CDR3: CASSSGGGHFTGNTIYF. Written as DNA, the CDR3 is TGTGCCAGCAGCTCGGGGGGCGGACACTTCACTGGAAACACCATATATTTT.